This entry lists 10 T cell receptor beta chains sequenced from one sample in a study of cytomegalovirus exposure and HLA in healthy donors. PCR used 60 Vbeta primers and 13 Jbeta primers. Profiling relied on immunoSEQ multiplex PCR, and the TCRdb table lists in-frame clones only, not all of them. The table lists roughly 120,000 clones, approximately 80% of them singletons. Material for sequencing was PBMCs. All receptors come from a woman between 25 and 40 years old in good health and CMV-seronegative.

About this clone: The same CDR3 is also encoded by other DNA sequences in this sample. The gene calls are TRBV29-1 and TRBJ2-7, with D perhaps matching TRBD1 (5 bases). CDR1 is SQVTM and CDR2 is ANQGSEA in the germline V gene. This CDR3 has 11 amino acids. Trimming removed 6 bases from V and 3 bases from J, with 9 bases in between. Written as DNA, the CDR3 is TGCAGCGTCGGCAGGGACTACGAGCAGTACTTC. This sequence encodes CSVGRDYEQYF.

This rearrangement joins TRBV5-1 to TRBJ2-3; 10 bases map to TRBD1. The CDR3 length is 16 residues. Per the germline V gene, CDR1 is SGHRS and CDR2 is YFSETQ. Trimming at V came to 0 bases and at J to 7 bases, leaving 8 bases not matched to a gene. CDR3 loop: CASSLEGQGISYTQYF. The CDR3 DNA reads TGCGCCAGCAGCTTGGAGGGACAGGGGATTTCTTATACGCAGTATTTT.

V and J are TRBV5-4 and TRBJ1-1; TRBD1 is a possible D gene (6 bases). CDR3 length: 14 residues. Deletions cut 4 bases from V and 2 bases from J, with 12 bases between. The germline CDR1 and CDR2 sequences are SGHNT and YYREEE (reference sequence). This CDR3 reads CASSLRDINTEAFF. CDR3 nucleotides: TGTGCCAGCAGCCTACGGGACATTAACACTGAAGCTTTCTTT.

This rearrangement joins TRBV5-4 to TRBJ2-3; 10 nucleotides match TRBD2. CDR3 size: 16 residues. The germline gives CDR1 SGHNT, CDR2 YYREEE (reference sequence). V trimming: 3 bases; J trimming: 5 bases; junction bases outside the gene matches: 9. This CDR3 reads CASSSVRLAGLDTQYF. CDR3 nucleotides: TGTGCCAGCAGCTCGGTAAGACTAGCGGGCTTAGATACGCAGTATTTT. Using reference TRBV5-4 and TRBJ2-3 for the parts outside the CDR3, the full variable domain is ETGVTQSPTHLIKTRGQQVTLRCSSQSGHNTVSWYQQALGQGPQFIFQYYREEENGRGNFPPRFSGLQFPNYSSELNVNALELDDSALYLCASSSVRLAGLDTQYFGPGTRLTVL.

The chain couples TRBV2 to TRBJ1-1; 7 bases agree with TRBD1. Germline V gene data show CDR1 as SNHLY and CDR2 as FYNNEI. The CDR3 has 14 amino acids. Germline trimming cut 7 bases from V and 1 base from J; bases unmatched to any gene: 6. CDR3 sequence: CASTYGQANTEAFF. CDR3 nucleotide sequence: TGTGCCAGCACTTACGGACAGGCGAACACTGAAGCTTTCTTT.

V usage is TRBV19 and J usage is TRBJ1-1, with D perhaps TRBD1 (5 bases). Germline loops: CDR1 LNHDA, CDR2 SQIVND (reference sequence). The V and J ends lost 7 bases and 4 bases respectively, with 13 bases between them. The CDR3 spans 13 residues. The chain's CDR3 is CASNARGGTEAFF. In DNA, the CDR3 is TGTGCCAGTAATGCGCGGGGCGGCACTGAAGCTTTCTTT. Supplemented by reference TRBV19 and TRBJ1-1, the full variable domain reads DGGITQSPKYLFRKEGQNVTLSCEQNLNHDAMYWYRQDPGQGLRLIYYSQIVNDFQKGDIAEGYSVSREKKESFPLTVTSAQKNPTAFYLCASNARGGTEAFFGQGTRLTVV.

The chain has TRBV6-6 and TRBJ2-3; 7 bases fit TRBD2. CDR3 size: 15 residues. V shed 5 bases and J 1 base; nucleotides not matched to a gene: 6. The V gene's germline CDR1 is MNHNY and CDR2 SVGAGI (reference sequence). CDR3 residues: CASSTGSGGTDTQYF. The CDR3, as DNA: TGTGCCAGCAGTACGGGGAGCGGGGGCACAGATACGCAGTATTTT.

This clone was seen a few times. The chain carries TRBV7-9 and TRBJ2-7; D is unresolved. CDR3 length equals 12 residues. Germline values: CDR1 SEHNR, CDR2 FQNEAQ (reference sequence). V shed 6 bases and J shed 3 bases, with 9 bases lying between them. Written as DNA, the CDR3 is TGTGCCAGCAGTATCCAGGACTACGAGCAGTACTTC. Translation gives CASSIQDYEQYF.

The chain combines TRBV13 with TRBJ2-7, with 10 bases that match TRBD2. Germline V lookup: CDR1 PRHDT, CDR2 FYEKMQ (reference sequence). This CDR3 has 14 residues. Trimming took 3 bases from V and 3 from J; bases not matched to a gene: 2. This CDR3 is CASSLGLASYEQYF. The CDR3 region has the DNA TGTGCCAGCAGCTTGGGACTAGCGAGCTACGAGCAGTACTTC.

The genes are TRBV6-1 and TRBJ2-2; TRBD1 matches at 11 bases. The CDR3 totals 16 residues. CDR1 MNHNS and CDR2 SASEGT come from the germline V gene. V was pared by 4 bases and J by 3 bases, with 4 bases of the junction left unmatched. The CDR3 nucleotides are TGTGCCAGCAGTGGGACAGGGGGCACGGACACCGGGGAGCTGTTTTTT. Its translation is CASSGTGGTDTGELFF.